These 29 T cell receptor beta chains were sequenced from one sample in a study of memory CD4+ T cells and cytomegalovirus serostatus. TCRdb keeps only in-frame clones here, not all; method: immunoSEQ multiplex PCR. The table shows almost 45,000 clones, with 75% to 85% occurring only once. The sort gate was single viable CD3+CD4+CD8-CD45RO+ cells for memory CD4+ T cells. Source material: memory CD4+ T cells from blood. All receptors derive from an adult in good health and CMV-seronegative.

In DNA form, the CDR3 reads TGCAGTGCCCTCCGATGGGCTTTCTTT. Encoded protein: CSALRWAFF. The rearrangement uses TRBV20-1 and TRBJ1-1; D is undetermined. V lost 6 bases and J lost 11, with 10 bases in between. CDR1 is DFQATT and CDR2 is SNEGSKA in the germline V gene (reference sequence). The CDR3 has 9 amino acids.

CDR3 in DNA: TGTGCCAGTACCCCCCCCGGGAACACTGAAGCTTTCTTT. This gives the protein CASTPPGNTEAFF. The rearrangement links TRBV19 to TRBJ1-1; D remains ambiguous. The V end was cut by 7 bases, the J end by 1 base, with 10 bases between. The CDR3 runs to 13 residues. Per the germline V gene, CDR1 is LNHDA and CDR2 is SQIVND (reference sequence). Looking up the rest from reference TRBV19 and TRBJ1-1 gives the full variable domain: DGGITQSPKYLFRKEGQNVTLSCEQNLNHDAMYWYRQDPGQGLRLIYYSQIVNDFQKGDIAEGYSVSREKKESFPLTVTSAQKNPTAFYLCASTPPGNTEAFFGQGTRLTVV.

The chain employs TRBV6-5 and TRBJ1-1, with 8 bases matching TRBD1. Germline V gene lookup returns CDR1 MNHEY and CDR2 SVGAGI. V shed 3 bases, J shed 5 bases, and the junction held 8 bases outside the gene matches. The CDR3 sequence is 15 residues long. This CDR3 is CASSYDGRGRTEAFF. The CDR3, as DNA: TGTGCCAGCAGTTATGACGGCAGGGGGCGGACTGAAGCTTTCTTT.

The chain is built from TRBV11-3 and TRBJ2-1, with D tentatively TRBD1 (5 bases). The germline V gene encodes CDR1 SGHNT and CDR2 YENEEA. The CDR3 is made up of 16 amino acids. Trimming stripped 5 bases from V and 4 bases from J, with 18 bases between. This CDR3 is CASSQDSSLIYNEQFF. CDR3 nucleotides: TGTGCCAGCAGCCAAGACAGCTCTCTGATTTACAATGAGCAGTTCTTC.

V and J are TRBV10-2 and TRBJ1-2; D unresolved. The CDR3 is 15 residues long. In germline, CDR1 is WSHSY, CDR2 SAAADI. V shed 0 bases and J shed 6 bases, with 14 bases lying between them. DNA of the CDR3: TGCGCCAGCAGTGAGTCGGAGGGAAGTTGGAATGGCTACACCTTC. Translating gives CASSESEGSWNGYTF.

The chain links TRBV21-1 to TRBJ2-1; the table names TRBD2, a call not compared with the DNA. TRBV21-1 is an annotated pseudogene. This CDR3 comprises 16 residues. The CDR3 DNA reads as TGTGCCAGCAGCATCGCGGGAGGGCCTAACTACAATGAGCAGTTCTTC. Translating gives CASSIAGGPNYNEQFF.

The CDR3 coding sequence is TGTGCCAGCAGCACCCGACAGGGGGCTAACTATGGCTACACCTTC. This encodes CASSTRQGANYGYTF. The rearrangement uses TRBV11-2 and TRBJ1-2; the match to TRBD1 covers 9 bases. Germline lookup yields CDR1 SGHAT and CDR2 FQNNGV. The CDR3 is 15 amino acids. Unmatched junction bases numbered 4, after V lost 5 bases and J lost 0 bases.

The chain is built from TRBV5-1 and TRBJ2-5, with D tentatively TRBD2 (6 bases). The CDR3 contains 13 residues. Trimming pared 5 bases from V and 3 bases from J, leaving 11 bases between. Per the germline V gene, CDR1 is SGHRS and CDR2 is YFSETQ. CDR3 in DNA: TGCGCCAGCAGTCGCGGGGAAAAAGAGACCCAGTACTTC. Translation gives CASSRGEKETQYF. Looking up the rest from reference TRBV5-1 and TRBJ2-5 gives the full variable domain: KAGVTQTPRYLIKTRGQQVTLSCSPISGHRSVSWYQQTPGQGLQFLFEYFSETQRNKGNFPGRFSGRQFSNSRSEMNVSTLELGDSALYLCASSRGEKETQYFGPGTRLLVL.

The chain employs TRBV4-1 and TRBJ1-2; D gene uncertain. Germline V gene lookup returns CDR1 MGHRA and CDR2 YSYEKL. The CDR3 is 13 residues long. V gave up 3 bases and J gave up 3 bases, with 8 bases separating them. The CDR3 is CASSQGYDYGYTF. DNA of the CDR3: TGCGCCAGCAGCCAGGGGTACGACTATGGCTACACCTTC.

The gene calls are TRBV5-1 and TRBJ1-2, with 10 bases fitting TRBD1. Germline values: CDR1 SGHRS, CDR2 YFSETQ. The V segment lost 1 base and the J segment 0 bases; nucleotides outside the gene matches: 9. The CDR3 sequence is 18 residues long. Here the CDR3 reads CASSLRESGQGANYGYTF. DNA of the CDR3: TGCGCCAGCAGCTTGAGAGAGTCCGGACAGGGGGCTAACTATGGCTACACCTTC.

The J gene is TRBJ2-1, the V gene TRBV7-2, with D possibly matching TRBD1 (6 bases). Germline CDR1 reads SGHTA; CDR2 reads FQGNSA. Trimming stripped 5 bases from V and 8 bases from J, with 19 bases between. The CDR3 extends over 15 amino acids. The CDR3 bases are TGTGCCAGCAGCCCCGTCAGAGCAGGGGCCGATGAGCAGTTCTTC. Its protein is CASSPVRAGADEQFF.

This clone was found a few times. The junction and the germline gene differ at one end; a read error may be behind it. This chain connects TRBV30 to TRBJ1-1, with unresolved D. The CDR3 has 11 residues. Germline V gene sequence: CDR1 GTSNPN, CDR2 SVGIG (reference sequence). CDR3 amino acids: CAGRRVGEAFF. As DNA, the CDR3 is TGTGCCGGGAGGAGGGTGGGGGAAGCTTTCTTT.

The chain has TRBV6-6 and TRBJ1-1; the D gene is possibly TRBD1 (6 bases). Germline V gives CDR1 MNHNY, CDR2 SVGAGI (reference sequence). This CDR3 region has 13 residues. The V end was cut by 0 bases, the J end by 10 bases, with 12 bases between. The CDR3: CASSYSKQGGAFF. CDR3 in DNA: TGTGCCAGCAGTTACTCAAAACAGGGAGGAGCTTTCTTT.

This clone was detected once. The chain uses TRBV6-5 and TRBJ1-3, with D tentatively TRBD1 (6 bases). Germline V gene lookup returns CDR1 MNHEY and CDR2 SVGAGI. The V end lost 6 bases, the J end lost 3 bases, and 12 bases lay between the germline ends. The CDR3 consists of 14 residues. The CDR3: CASSPTGRGNTIYF. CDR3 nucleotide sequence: TGTGCCAGCAGCCCCACAGGGCGTGGAAACACCATATATTTT.

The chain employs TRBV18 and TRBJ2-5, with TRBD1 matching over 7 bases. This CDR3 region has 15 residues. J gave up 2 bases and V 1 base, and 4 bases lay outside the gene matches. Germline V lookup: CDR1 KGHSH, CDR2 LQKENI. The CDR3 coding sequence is TGTGCCAGCTCACCACAACAGGGGAAGCAAGAGACCCAGTACTTC. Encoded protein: CASSPQQGKQETQYF.

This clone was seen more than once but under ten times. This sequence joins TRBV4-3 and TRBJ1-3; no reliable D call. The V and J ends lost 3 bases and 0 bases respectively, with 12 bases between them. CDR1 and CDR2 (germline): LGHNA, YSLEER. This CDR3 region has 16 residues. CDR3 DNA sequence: TGCGCCAGCAGCCAGATGACACTGTCCTCTGGAAACACCATATATTTT. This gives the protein CASSQMTLSSGNTIYF.

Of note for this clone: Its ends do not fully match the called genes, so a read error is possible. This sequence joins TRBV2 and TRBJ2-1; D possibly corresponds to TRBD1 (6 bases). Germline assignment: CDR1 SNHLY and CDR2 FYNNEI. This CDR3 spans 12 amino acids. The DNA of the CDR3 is TGTGCCAGCAGTGACCGGACAGCCGCAAAAGTCTTC. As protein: CASSDRTAAKVF.

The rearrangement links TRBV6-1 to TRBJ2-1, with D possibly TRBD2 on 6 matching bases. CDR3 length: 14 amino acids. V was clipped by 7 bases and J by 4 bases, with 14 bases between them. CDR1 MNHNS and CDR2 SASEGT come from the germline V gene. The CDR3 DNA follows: TGTGCCAGCATGGGCGGGACTGGGTACAATGAGCAGTTCTTC. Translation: CASMGGTGYNEQFF.

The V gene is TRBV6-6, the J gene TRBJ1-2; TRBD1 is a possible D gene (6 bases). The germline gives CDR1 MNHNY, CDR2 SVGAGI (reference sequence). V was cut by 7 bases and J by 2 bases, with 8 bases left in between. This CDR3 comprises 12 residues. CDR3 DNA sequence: TGTGCCAGCACTCAGGGGAACTATGGCTACACCTTC. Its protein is CASTQGNYGYTF.

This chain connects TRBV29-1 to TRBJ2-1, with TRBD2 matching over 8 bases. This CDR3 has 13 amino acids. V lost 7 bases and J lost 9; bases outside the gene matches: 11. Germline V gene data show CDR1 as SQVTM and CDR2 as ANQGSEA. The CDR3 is CSARPGLEGEQFF. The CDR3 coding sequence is TGCAGCGCCCGACCGGGACTAGAAGGTGAGCAGTTCTTC.

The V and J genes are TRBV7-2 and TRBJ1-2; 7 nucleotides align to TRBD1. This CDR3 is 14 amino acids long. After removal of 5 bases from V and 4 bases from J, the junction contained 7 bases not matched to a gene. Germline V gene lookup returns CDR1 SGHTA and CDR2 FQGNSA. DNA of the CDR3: TGTGCCAGCAGCCCCCATCCAGGGGGCTATGGCTACACCTTC. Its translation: CASSPHPGGYGYTF.

In DNA form, the CDR3 reads TGTGCCAGCAGCGAATTTAGGAGCGGGGCTTACAATGAGCAGTTCTTC. It translates to CASSEFRSGAYNEQFF. The chain joins TRBV2 to TRBJ2-1; 7 bases align to TRBD2. Germline CDR1 reads SNHLY; CDR2 reads FYNNEI. V was pared by 6 bases and J by 4 bases, with 12 bases of the junction left unmatched. This CDR3 has 16 amino acids.

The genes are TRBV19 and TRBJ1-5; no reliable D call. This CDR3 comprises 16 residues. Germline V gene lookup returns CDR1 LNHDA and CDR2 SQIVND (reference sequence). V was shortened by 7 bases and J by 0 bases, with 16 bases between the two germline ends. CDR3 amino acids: CASTLRQDDSNQPQHF. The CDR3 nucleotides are TGTGCCAGTACCCTTCGGCAGGATGATAGCAATCAGCCCCAGCATTTT.

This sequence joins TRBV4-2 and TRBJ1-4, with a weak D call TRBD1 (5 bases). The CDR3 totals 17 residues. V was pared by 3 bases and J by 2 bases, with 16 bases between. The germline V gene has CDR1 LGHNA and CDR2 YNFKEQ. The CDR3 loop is CASSQGTVRGTNEKLFF. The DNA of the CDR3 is TGTGCCAGCAGCCAGGGTACGGTACGGGGCACTAATGAAAAACTGTTTTTT.

CDR3 sequence (DNA): TGTGCCGGAACGACAGGGGGAAGCGGCTACACCTTC. This translates into CAGTTGGSGYTF. The gene calls are TRBV2 and TRBJ1-2; 9 bases align to TRBD1. This CDR3 is 12 amino acids long. V lost 11 bases to trimming and J lost 8 bases; unmatched junction nucleotides: 9. Germline V gene lookup returns CDR1 SNHLY and CDR2 FYNNEI. The full variable domain, rest sourced from reference TRBV2 and TRBJ1-2, is EPEVTQTPSHQVTQMGQEVILRCVPISNHLYFYWYRQILGQKVEFLVSFYNNEISEKSEIFDDQFSVERPDGSNFTLKIRSTKLEDSAMYFCAGTTGGSGYTFGSGTRLTVV.

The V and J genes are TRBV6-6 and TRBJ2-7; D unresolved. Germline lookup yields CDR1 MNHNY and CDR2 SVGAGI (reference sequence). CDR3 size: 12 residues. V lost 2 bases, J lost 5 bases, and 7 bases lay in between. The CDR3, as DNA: TGTGCCAGCAGTTACGCAAAGGACGAGCAGTACTTC. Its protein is CASSYAKDEQYF.

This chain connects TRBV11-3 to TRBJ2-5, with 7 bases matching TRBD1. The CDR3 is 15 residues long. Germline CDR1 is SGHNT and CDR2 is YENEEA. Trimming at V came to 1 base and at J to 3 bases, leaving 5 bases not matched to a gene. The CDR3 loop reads CASSLGSTGEETQYF. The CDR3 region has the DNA TGTGCCAGCAGCTTAGGTTCTACAGGGGAAGAGACCCAGTACTTC.

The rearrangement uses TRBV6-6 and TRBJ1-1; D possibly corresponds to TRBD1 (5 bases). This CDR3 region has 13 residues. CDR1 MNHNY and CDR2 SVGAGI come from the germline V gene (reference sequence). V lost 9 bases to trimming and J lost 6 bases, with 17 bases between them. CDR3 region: CASGAEGYAEAFF. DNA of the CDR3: TGTGCCAGTGGGGCCGAAGGGTACGCTGAAGCTTTCTTT.

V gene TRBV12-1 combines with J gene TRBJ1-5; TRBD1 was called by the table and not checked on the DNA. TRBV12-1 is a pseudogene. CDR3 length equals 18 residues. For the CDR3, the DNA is TGTGCCAGCAGCTTAAGTGGTCGGGACAGGGTTTTTTGTGAGCCCCAGCATTTT. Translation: CASSLSGRDRVFCEPQHF.